Listed below are T cell receptor beta chains from one sample, sequenced in a study of blood T cell repertoires in COVID-19. Profiling relied on immunoSEQ multiplex PCR, and the TCRdb table lists in-frame clones only, not all of them. The table shows roughly 340,000 clones, with approximately 90% occurring only once. Sequenced input: PBMCs or T cells enriched from blood (not recorded which). Every receptor here comes from a man aged 18 to 29 who had recovered from COVID-19. Both conserved end residues are part of each CDR3. Fields, in order: J gene, D gene, V gene, clone size, CDR3 protein, CDR3 DNA. D genes are given only for firm matches. Size values are once, few and many counts, or a class for expanded clones, and some rows have none.

TRBJ2-1,TRBD1,TRBV10-3,once,CAINPTTSDRVGNEQFF,TGTGCCATCAACCCAACTACCTCGGACAGGGTTGGTAATGAGCAGTTCTTC
TRBJ1-5,NA,TRBV19,NA,CASSDTETQPQHF,TGTGCCAGTAGTGACACCGAGACCCAGCCCCAGCATTTT
TRBJ1-4,TRBD1,TRBV19,NA,CASSRTTGVNEKLFF,TGTGCCAGCTCCAGGACAACAGGGGTTAATGAAAAACTGTTTTTT
TRBJ2-7,NA,TRBV7-9,NA,CASSSQPLNGYEQYF,TGTGCCAGCAGCTCTCAGCCCCTCAACGGGTACGAGCAGTACTTC
TRBJ2-2,NA,TRBV19,NA,CASSPHRSTPGESFF,TGTGCCAGTAGTCCCCACAGGTCCACACCGGGGGAGTCCTTTTTT
TRBJ1-3,NA,TRBV6-5,NA,CASSQTGAGNTIYF,TGTGCCAGCAGCCAGACCGGGGCTGGAAACACCATATATTTT
TRBJ2-1,TRBD2,TRBV20-1,NA,CSASGTSGSFEQFF,TGCAGTGCTAGTGGTACTAGCGGGAGTTTTGAGCAGTTCTTC
TRBJ1-5,TRBD1,TRBV5-1,NA,CASSPQGDWPQHF,TGCGCCAGCAGCCCACAGGGGGACTGGCCCCAGCATTTT
TRBJ2-7,TRBD2,TRBV5-1,NA,CASSEGLGGDYEQYF,TGCGCCAGCAGCGAGGGACTAGGCGGGGATTACGAGCAGTACTTC
TRBJ1-1,TRBD1,TRBV5-4,NA,CASSLAGTGIPTEAFF,TGTGCCAGCAGCCTAGCCGGGACAGGGATTCCCACTGAAGCTTTCTTT
TRBJ1-4,NA,TRBV7-9,NA,CASSPTGGDNEKLFF,TGTGCCAGCAGCCCAACCGGGGGGGATAATGAAAAACTGTTTTTT
TRBJ2-1,TRBD2,TRBV7-8,NA,CASSPSGGSYNEQFF,TGTGCCAGCAGCCCTAGCGGGGGATCCTACAATGAGCAGTTCTTC